The 28 T cell receptor beta chains listed next were all sequenced from one sample in a study of T cell responses to AZD1222 COVID-19 vaccine. Clones were read by immunoSEQ multiplex PCR, and TCRdb kept only the in-frame ones, dropping some. The sample yields 150,000 or so clones, about 88% seen once. The source was peripheral blood, collected on day 0 of AZD1222 vaccination. These receptors were taken from an adult in good health.

This clone was seen a single time. V gene TRBV19 combines with J gene TRBJ2-7; 10 nucleotides agree with TRBD1. J lost 7 bases, V lost 6 bases, and 6 bases had no gene match. The germline CDR1 and CDR2 sequences are LNHDA and SQIVND (reference sequence). This CDR3 comprises 13 residues. The CDR3 nucleotides read TGTGCCAGTAGCCGACAGGGGGCGGGAGAGCAGTACTTC. This translates into CASSRQGAGEQYF.

This chain joins TRBV24-1 and TRBJ2-7; D ambiguous. Deletions cut 4 bases from V and 3 bases from J, with 12 bases between. CDR1 is KGHDR, CDR2 SFDVKD, per germline. There are 14 residues in the CDR3. The DNA for the CDR3 is TGTGCCACCAGTGACCCCAAGGATATCTACGAGCAGTACTTC. It translates to CATSDPKDIYEQYF.

The chain combines TRBV4-2 with TRBJ1-1; 8 positions match TRBD1. V shed 4 bases, J shed 5 bases, and the junction held 6 bases outside the gene matches. Germline CDR1 is LGHNA and CDR2 is YNFKEQ. The CDR3 is made up of 14 amino acids. CDR3 in amino acids: CASSRSTGATEAFF. Here the CDR3 DNA reads TGTGCCAGCAGCCGATCGACAGGGGCAACTGAAGCTTTCTTT.

The chain joins TRBV11-1 to TRBJ1-1; D remains ambiguous. The CDR3 length is 14 residues. Germline assignment: CDR1 SGHAT and CDR2 FQDESV (reference sequence). The V gene lost 1 base and the J gene lost 5 bases, with 11 bases spanning the gap. CDR3 bases: TGTGCCAGCAGCTTAGTTGGTAGGCTAACTGAAGCTTTCTTT. Residues: CASSLVGRLTEAFF.

This chain joins TRBV30 and TRBJ1-5, with unresolved D. Germline V lookup: CDR1 GTSNPN, CDR2 SVGIG (reference sequence). V was trimmed by 1 base and J by 1 base, leaving 8 bases between them. CDR3 length: 14 amino acids. CDR3 sequence: CAWSGRTSNQPQHF. The CDR3 DNA follows: TGTGCCTGGAGTGGCCGGACGAGCAATCAGCCCCAGCATTTT.

The chain carries TRBV10-3 and TRBJ1-3, with 8 bases lining up with TRBD1. CDR1 and CDR2 from the germline V gene are ENHRY and SYGVKD. J was trimmed by 4 bases and V by 0 bases; bases with no gene match: 8. The CDR3 runs 17 residues. The DNA for the CDR3 is TGTGCCATCAGTGAGTCGAGCGCAGGGGGCGGCGGAAACACCATATATTTT. Translating gives CAISESSAGGGGNTIYF.

The chain links TRBV5-1 to TRBJ2-1; D is undetermined. CDR1 and CDR2 from the germline V gene are SGHRS and YFSETQ. V lost 0 bases, J lost 7 bases, and 8 bases lay in between. This CDR3 spans 13 amino acids. CDR3 sequence reads: CASSLVGLNEQFF. CDR3 bases: TGCGCCAGCAGCTTGGTGGGTCTGAATGAGCAGTTCTTC.

This rearrangement joins TRBV18 to TRBJ1-5; weak D call: TRBD1 (6 bases). Germline CDR1 and CDR2: KGHSH and LQKENI. Trimming cost V 3 bases and J 5 bases, with 14 bases left between them. The CDR3 sequence is 15 residues long. This CDR3 reads CASSPAGVIDQPQHF. The DNA of the CDR3 is TGTGCCAGCTCACCGGCAGGGGTGATTGATCAGCCCCAGCATTTT.

In its sample, this clone was seen once. The rearrangement links TRBV11-1 to TRBJ1-2, with D tentatively TRBD1 (5 bases). Germline assignment: CDR1 SGHAT and CDR2 FQDESV (reference sequence). V was pared by 8 bases and J by 4 bases, with 11 bases between. This CDR3 is 12 amino acids long. CDR3 nucleotide sequence: TGTGCCAGCGGGGGACTTGGCTATGGCTACACCTTC. Amino acids: CASGGLGYGYTF. The full variable domain, completed using reference TRBV11-1 and TRBJ1-2, is EAEVAQSPRYKITEKSQAVAFWCDPISGHATLYWYRQILGQGPELLVQFQDESVVDDSQLPKDRFSAERLKGVDSTLKIQPAELGDSAMYLCASGGLGYGYTFGSGTRLTVV.

The count of this clone is one. The chain is built from TRBV5-4 and TRBJ2-3; 12 bases map to TRBD2. Per germline, CDR1 SGHNT and CDR2 YYREEE (reference sequence). With 4 bases clipped from V and 7 bases from J, the junction kept 10 bases outside the gene matches. This CDR3 is 16 amino acids long. CDR3 nucleotides: TGTGCCAGCAGCCCAAGACTAGCGGGAGCCTCTTATACGCAGTATTTT. This encodes CASSPRLAGASYTQYF. Drawing the rest from reference TRBV5-4 and TRBJ2-3, the complete variable domain is ETGVTQSPTHLIKTRGQQVTLRCSSQSGHNTVSWYQQALGQGPQFIFQYYREEENGRGNFPPRFSGLQFPNYSSELNVNALELDDSALYLCASSPRLAGASYTQYFGPGTRLTVL.

This clone appeared once. The chain joins TRBV18 to TRBJ1-6, with D maybe TRBD1 (5 bases). Germline-derived CDR1 and CDR2 are KGHSH and LQKENI. The CDR3 consists of 15 residues. V shed 2 bases and J shed 9 bases, with 14 bases lying between them. The CDR3 DNA reads TGTGCCAGCTCACCAGAGCCCAGGGAAAGTTCACCCCTCCACTTT. Translation: CASSPEPRESSPLHF.

The rearrangement uses TRBV30 and TRBJ1-5, with 9 nucleotides matching TRBD1. Unmatched junction bases numbered 10, after V lost 6 bases and J lost 7 bases. The CDR3 is 14 residues long. Germline V lookup: CDR1 GTSNPN, CDR2 SVGIG (reference sequence). The CDR3 DNA is TGTGCCTGCCGAGTGGGACAGGGCTGGCAGCCCCAGCATTTT. Its protein is CACRVGQGWQPQHF. Full variable domain (outside the CDR3, taken from reference TRBV30 and TRBJ1-5): SQTIHQWPATLVQPVGSPLSLECTVEGTSNPNLYWYRQAAGRGLQLLFYSVGIGQISSEVPQNLSASRPQDRQFILSSKKLLLSDSGFYLCACRVGQGWQPQHFGDGTRLSIL.

The CDR3 nucleotides are TGTGCCAGCAGTGATGCGGGGGCGTCCTCGAGGGCAGATACGCAGTATTTT. This encodes CASSDAGASSRADTQYF. The chain carries TRBV2 and TRBJ2-3; possible D gene TRBD2, 7 bases. The CDR3 loop spans 17 amino acids. In germline, CDR1 is SNHLY, CDR2 FYNNEI. V shed 3 bases and J shed 4 bases, with 20 bases lying between them. Full variable domain (missing parts from reference TRBV2 and TRBJ2-3): EPEVTQTPSHQVTQMGQEVILRCVPISNHLYFYWYRQILGQKVEFLVSFYNNEISEKSEIFDDQFSVERPDGSNFTLKIRSTKLEDSAMYFCASSDAGASSRADTQYFGPGTRLTVL.

In the case of this clone: Other DNA variants within this sample encode the same CDR3. V gene TRBV2 combines with J gene TRBJ1-5; D unclear. Deletions cut 2 bases from V and 4 bases from J, with 6 bases between. CDR1 is SNHLY, CDR2 FYNNEI, per germline. CDR3 size: 13 residues. CDR3 residues: CASSESRNQPQHF. CDR3 bases: TGTGCCAGCAGTGAATCCAGAAATCAGCCCCAGCATTTT.

The chain recombines TRBV24-1 with TRBJ2-2, with 8 bases identical to TRBD1. V trimming: 7 bases; J trimming: 4 bases; junction bases outside the gene matches: 7. The CDR3 runs to 15 residues. In germline, CDR1 is KGHDR, CDR2 SFDVKD. The DNA of the CDR3 is TGTGCCACCAGAGGGCGGACAGGGCCCACCGGGGAGCTGTTTTTT. This translates into CATRGRTGPTGELFF.

The chain couples TRBV14 to TRBJ2-7; no firm D call. This CDR3 region has 16 residues. Trimming removed 3 bases at V and 0 bases at J, with 15 bases between. Germline lookup yields CDR1 SGHDN and CDR2 FVKESK. DNA of the CDR3: TGTGCCAGCAGCCACCACGCTCCGGGCAGCTCCTACGAGCAGTACTTC. Residues: CASSHHAPGSSYEQYF. The full variable domain, rest sourced from reference TRBV14 and TRBJ2-7, is EAGVTQFPSHSVIEKGQTVTLRCDPISGHDNLYWYRRVMGKEIKFLLHFVKESKQDESGMPNNRFLAERTGGTYSTLKVQPAELEDSGVYFCASSHHAPGSSYEQYFGPGTRLTVT.

V gene TRBV19 combines with J gene TRBJ1-6; D perhaps matches TRBD1 (5 bases). The CDR3 runs to 17 residues. In germline, CDR1 is LNHDA, CDR2 SQIVND (reference sequence). V lost 8 bases to trimming and J lost 8 bases, with 25 bases between them. DNA of the CDR3: TGTGCCAGTTCCCGTGGGGGGTTCCAGCCTTTTGATTCACCCCTCCACTTT. Its protein product is CASSRGGFQPFDSPLHF.

The gene calls are TRBV11-3 and TRBJ2-7; 7 nucleotides align to TRBD2. J gave up 5 bases and V 5 bases, and 18 bases lay outside the gene matches. CDR3 length equals 17 residues. Germline CDR1 reads SGHNT; CDR2 reads YENEEA. CDR3 residues: CASSKNPSGGSRNEQYF. Here the CDR3 DNA reads TGTGCCAGCAGCAAAAACCCTTCGGGCGGGAGTCGAAACGAGCAGTACTTC.

The V gene is TRBV5-6, the J gene TRBJ1-2; tentative D call: TRBD1 (6 bases). CDR3 length equals 15 residues. Germline V gene data show CDR1 as SGHDT and CDR2 as YYEEEE. Trimming removed 5 bases at V and 0 bases at J, with 14 bases between. The CDR3 nucleotides are TGTGCCAGCAGACCAGACAGGTACCCTAACTATGGCTACACCTTC. This codes for CASRPDRYPNYGYTF.

The chain carries TRBV5-1 and TRBJ1-6; D gene uncertain. V dropped 5 bases and J dropped 7 bases, with 10 bases sitting between them. The CDR3 has 13 amino acids. Germline V gene data show CDR1 as SGHRS and CDR2 as YFSETQ. This CDR3 is CASRTDLNSPLHF. The DNA of the CDR3 is TGCGCCAGCAGAACCGACCTAAATTCACCCCTCCACTTT.

The chain is built from TRBV7-3 and TRBJ1-2; D possibly corresponds to TRBD1 (6 bases). Germline-derived CDR1 and CDR2 are SGHTA and FQGTGA. This CDR3 comprises 16 residues. V shed 3 bases and J shed 8 bases, with 22 bases lying between them. The CDR3 region has the DNA TGTGCCAGCAGCTTGACCCACCGCCCGGGGGCGCAAGGCTACACCTTC. Translated, it gives CASSLTHRPGAQGYTF. Full variable domain (outside the CDR3, taken from reference TRBV7-3 and TRBJ1-2): GAGVSQTPSNKVTEKGKYVELRCDPISGHTALYWYRQSLGQGPEFLIYFQGTGAADDSGLPNDRFFAVRPEGSVSTLKIQRTERGDSAVYLCASSLTHRPGAQGYTFGSGTRLTVV.

The V gene is TRBV2, the J gene TRBJ1-4; 8 bases match TRBD1. The junction had 6 bases not matched to a gene; V was cut back by 8 bases and J by 1 base. The CDR3 runs to 15 residues. Germline loops: CDR1 SNHLY, CDR2 FYNNEI. CDR3 amino acids: CASVLDRGTNEKLFF. CDR3 in DNA: TGTGCCAGCGTACTAGACAGGGGAACTAATGAAAAACTGTTTTTT.

This chain uses TRBV11-3 with TRBJ2-3; tentatively, D is TRBD1 or TRBD2 (5 bases each). This CDR3 is 14 amino acids long. V was trimmed by 5 bases and J by 4 bases, leaving 13 bases between them. The germline gives CDR1 SGHNT, CDR2 YENEEA. CDR3 nucleotide sequence: TGTGCCAGCAGCCCCCGCCGGGGACCAGATACGCAGTATTTT. Protein product: CASSPRRGPDTQYF.

V gene TRBV10-3 combines with J gene TRBJ1-2; D remains ambiguous. Trimming left V 0 bases short and J 0 bases short, with 8 bases between. Germline loops: CDR1 ENHRY, CDR2 SYGVKD. This CDR3 is built from 15 residues. The chain's CDR3 is CAISESQSANYGYTF. The CDR3 DNA reads as TGTGCCATCAGTGAGTCGCAGTCAGCTAACTATGGCTACACCTTC.

This clone occurred once. The chain uses TRBV7-9 and TRBJ1-3, with 7 bases identical to TRBD1. From germline, CDR1 is SEHNR and CDR2 FQNEAQ (reference sequence). CDR3 size: 15 residues. The V and J ends lost 5 bases and 3 bases, in that order; junction bases with no gene match: 7. The CDR3 DNA sequence: TGTGCCAGCAGCCTAACCGGGACAGTTGGAAACACCATATATTTT. Translated: CASSLTGTVGNTIYF.

The chain couples TRBV10-3 to TRBJ1-1; tentatively, D is TRBD1 (6 bases). Germline CDR1 ENHRY, CDR2 SYGVKD. Deletions cut 3 bases from V and 4 bases from J, with 12 bases between. CDR3 length: 14 amino acids. The CDR3 DNA reads TGTGCCATCAGTGATGGCCTCAGGGGCACTGAAGCTTTCTTT. This codes for CAISDGLRGTEAFF.

The chain joins TRBV2 to TRBJ1-5; no clear D gene. This CDR3 has 14 residues. The germline CDR1 and CDR2 sequences are SNHLY and FYNNEI. The V end was cut by 7 bases, the J end by 5 bases, with 15 bases between. The CDR3 DNA is TGTGCCAGCACCCAGAATCTGGGATATCAGCCCCAGCATTTT. This encodes CASTQNLGYQPQHF.

This clone was recorded only once. CDR3 sequence: CAIKQTGNYGYTF. DNA of the CDR3: TGTGCCATCAAGCAAACAGGGAACTATGGCTACACCTTC. The chain is built from TRBV10-3 and TRBJ1-2; D may be TRBD1 (6 bases). V lost 7 bases and J lost 2, with 11 bases in between. The CDR3 is made up of 13 amino acids. CDR1 is ENHRY, CDR2 SYGVKD, per germline.